Listed below are T cell receptor beta chains from one sample, sequenced in a study of T cells in Graves' hyperthyroidism and ophthalmopathy. TCRdb itself ran the multiplex PCR reads through MiXCR, one entry per CDR3 protein. In the table there are approximately 620,000 distinct CDR3 sequences, 16% of which are singletons. The sample was blood. The receptor source for this set is a woman in her 40s with Graves' ophthalmopathy. CDR3s include the opening cysteine and the closing phenylalanine or tryptophan.

cdr3_aa: CASSLGQFSYEQYF
v_call: TRBV3-1
j_call: TRBJ2-7

cdr3_aa: CASNPVRDRSYNEQFF
v_call: TRBV6-1
j_call: TRBJ2-1

cdr3_aa: CASSPYRDRNTEAFF
v_call: TRBV27
j_call: TRBJ1-1

cdr3_aa: CASSFSFVGGEPYEQYF
v_call: TRBV2
j_call: TRBJ2-7

cdr3_aa: CASSYAAAAEAFF
v_call: TRBV6-1
j_call: TRBJ1-1

cdr3_aa: CASRSRAGTQYF
v_call: TRBV27
j_call: TRBJ2-5

cdr3_aa: CASSHRTRGIQETQYF
v_call: TRBV6-1
j_call: TRBJ2-5

cdr3_aa: CSAVPGTSSYEQYF
v_call: TRBV20-1
j_call: TRBJ2-7

cdr3_aa: CASSSGTGYQPQHF
v_call: TRBV11-2
j_call: TRBJ1-5

cdr3_aa: CATSRDLSLRAPLHF
v_call: TRBV15
j_call: TRBJ1-6

cdr3_aa: CASSLGQSWNEQFF
v_call: TRBV7-2
j_call: TRBJ2-1

cdr3_aa: CASSQEASNQPQHF
v_call: TRBV4-2
j_call: TRBJ1-5

cdr3_aa: CASSLFRGFNYGYTF
v_call: TRBV28
j_call: TRBJ1-2

cdr3_aa: CASSEAGVGGELFF
v_call: TRBV2
j_call: TRBJ2-2

cdr3_aa: CASIAPGTSFYEQYF
v_call: TRBV28
j_call: TRBJ2-7